One sample yielded the 32 T cell receptor beta chains listed below, sequenced in a study of OX40 agonist ivuxolimab in advanced cancers. Profiled with immunoSEQ multiplex PCR; TCRdb holds only in-frame clones, not every one. The table records fewer than 90,000 clones, about 85% of them present only once. Here the sequenced sample was CD4+ or CD8+ T cells sorted from blood, taken in a trial of the OX40 agonist ivuxolimab. The receptor source for this set is an adult with an advanced solid tumor such as melanoma, head and neck, liver or kidney cancer.

Notes on this clone: This specimen includes other DNA sequences encoding the same CDR3. The rearrangement links TRBV27 to TRBJ1-2; D is ambiguous. Trimming took off 2 bases at V and 0 bases at J, with 7 bases between the two ends. The CDR3 contains 14 residues. Germline V gene lookup returns CDR1 MNHEY and CDR2 SMNVEV (reference sequence). Here the CDR3 reads CASSLTDPNYGYTF. The CDR3 DNA is TGTGCCAGCAGTTTAACGGACCCTAACTATGGCTACACCTTC.

This rearrangement joins TRBV25-1 to TRBJ2-1; 11 bases fit TRBD1. This CDR3 region has 16 residues. Germline CDR1 MGHDK, CDR2 SYGVNS. The J segment lost 7 bases and the V segment lost 4 bases, leaving 9 bases of the junction unmatched. CDR3 nucleotides: TGTGCCAGCAGTGCACACGGGACAGGGGGTCTAAATGAGCAGTTCTTC. Translated: CASSAHGTGGLNEQFF.

The V and J genes are TRBV9 and TRBJ1-6, with D perhaps TRBD1 (5 bases). CDR3 length: 17 residues. Germline CDR1 SGDLS, CDR2 YYNGEE. Trimming stripped 3 bases from V and 12 bases from J, with 25 bases between. This CDR3 is CASSGEGGTGPGLPLHF. In nucleotides, the CDR3 is TGTGCCAGCAGCGGGGAAGGAGGAACAGGTCCCGGATTACCCCTCCACTTT. Complete variable domain (other parts from reference TRBV9 and TRBJ1-6): DSGVTQTPKHLITATGQRVTLRCSPRSGDLSVYWYQQSLDQGLQFLIQYYNGEERAKGNILERFSAQQFPDLHSELNLSSLELGDSALYFCASSGEGGTGPGLPLHFGNGTRLTVT.

V is TRBV5-1 and J is TRBJ2-1; possibly TRBD1 or TRBD2 for D (6 bases each). The V end was cut by 0 bases, the J end by 9 bases, with 10 bases between. The length of the CDR3 is 13 residues. Germline CDR1 and CDR2: SGHRS and YFSETQ. CDR3 nucleotide sequence: TGCGCCAGCAGCTTGGGGTGGGGGGCTGAGCAGTTCTTC. It yields the protein CASSLGWGAEQFF. Based on the CDR3 plus reference TRBV5-1 and TRBJ2-1, the full variable domain is KAGVTQTPRYLIKTRGQQVTLSCSPISGHRSVSWYQQTPGQGLQFLFEYFSETQRNKGNFPGRFSGRQFSNSRSEMNVSTLELGDSALYLCASSLGWGAEQFFGPGTRLTVL.

The chain is built from TRBV4-1 and TRBJ1-2; D possibly corresponds to TRBD1 (5 bases). This CDR3 has 15 residues. V lost 4 bases, J lost 4 bases, and 16 bases lay in between. Per germline, CDR1 MGHRA and CDR2 YSYEKL. The CDR3, as DNA: TGCGCCAGCAGCCCCGTCACGACAGATACCTATGGCTACACCTTC. Its translation is CASSPVTTDTYGYTF.

CDR3 residues: CASSSTGGDGYTF. The CDR3 region has the DNA TGTGCCAGCTCCTCGACAGGGGGCGATGGCTACACCTTC. The chain has TRBV18 and TRBJ1-2, with 10 bases identical to TRBD1. Unmatched junction bases numbered 4, after V lost 6 bases and J lost 6 bases. CDR3 length: 13 amino acids. Germline lookup yields CDR1 KGHSH and CDR2 LQKENI.

The chain joins TRBV19 to TRBJ2-5; perhaps TRBD2 as D (6 bases). The closer fit of TRBJ2-7 to the DNA end suggests the J call may be wrong. There are 15 residues in the CDR3. Germline CDR1 reads LNHDA; CDR2 reads SQIVND (reference sequence). Here the CDR3 DNA reads TGTGCCAGTAGAAGGGACTTTTCAAGCTCCTACGAGCAGTACTTC. Protein sequence: CASRRDFSSSYEQYF.

This clone has just a few counts. The chain links TRBV14 to TRBJ2-3; 10 positions agree with TRBD1. Germline lookup yields CDR1 SGHDN and CDR2 FVKESK. The CDR3 contains 15 residues. J lost 4 bases, V lost 4 bases, and 5 bases had no gene match. CDR3 loop: CASSLGQGIADTQYF. Written as DNA, the CDR3 is TGTGCCAGCAGCCTGGGACAGGGGATTGCAGATACGCAGTATTTT.

This clone showed up just once. The rearrangement links TRBV7-9 to TRBJ2-3; unclear D gene. V lost 10 bases and J 0 bases, leaving 17 bases between the germline ends. The CDR3 contains 15 residues. Germline V gene data show CDR1 as SEHNR and CDR2 as FQNEAQ (reference sequence). The CDR3 bases are TGTGCCACCCAGTCGAAGACGTGGAGCACAGATACGCAGTATTTT. Its protein product is CATQSKTWSTDTQYF.

This clone was recorded once. The J gene is TRBJ1-6, the V gene TRBV5-1, with D perhaps TRBD1 (6 bases). The V and J ends lost 4 bases and 10 bases respectively, with 12 bases between them. The CDR3 runs to 13 residues. Looked up from germline, CDR1 is SGHRS and CDR2 is YFSETQ. CDR3 region: CASSLYRDSPLHF. In DNA form, the CDR3 reads TGCGCCAGCAGCCTATACAGGGACTCACCCCTCCACTTT.

The chain couples TRBV6-5 to TRBJ2-7; D gene unclear. V was pared by 5 bases and J by 6 bases, with 17 bases between. This CDR3 comprises 14 residues. CDR1 is MNHEY, CDR2 SVGAGI, per germline. The CDR3 sequence is CASSPRAPAAEQYF. The CDR3 DNA reads as TGTGCCAGCAGTCCTCGGGCCCCGGCCGCCGAGCAGTACTTC.

This clone has just one count. This chain connects TRBV10-3 to TRBJ2-5; perhaps D is TRBD1 or TRBD2 (5 bases each). V was trimmed by 8 bases and J by 5 bases, leaving 9 bases between them. The germline V gene has CDR1 ENHRY and CDR2 SYGVKD. The CDR3 runs 11 residues. CDR3: CAIGGWETQYF. In nucleotides, the CDR3 is TGTGCCATCGGGGGATGGGAGACCCAGTACTTC.

This clone was observed a single time. This rearrangement joins TRBV9 to TRBJ1-4; 7 nucleotides match TRBD1. This CDR3 is built from 16 residues. The V gene's germline CDR1 is SGDLS and CDR2 YYNGEE. V shed 3 bases, J shed 5 bases, and the junction held 10 bases outside the gene matches. The CDR3 bases are TGTGCCAGCAGCGCCATGAAGGGGGCGCACAATGAAAAACTGTTTTTT. Amino acid sequence: CASSAMKGAHNEKLFF. Supplemented by reference TRBV9 and TRBJ1-4, the full variable domain reads DSGVTQTPKHLITATGQRVTLRCSPRSGDLSVYWYQQSLDQGLQFLIQYYNGEERAKGNILERFSAQQFPDLHSELNLSSLELGDSALYFCASSAMKGAHNEKLFFGSGTQLSVL.

This clone turned up a few times. The chain joins TRBV7-3 to TRBJ2-7; D not resolved. Germline values: CDR1 SGHTA, CDR2 FQGTGA. The CDR3 is 13 amino acids. V was clipped by 0 bases and J by 7 bases, with 10 bases between them. This CDR3 reads CASSLTGMGEQYF. The CDR3 nucleotides are TGTGCCAGCAGCTTAACGGGGATGGGGGAGCAGTACTTC. Drawing the rest from reference TRBV7-3 and TRBJ2-7, the complete variable domain is GAGVSQTPSNKVTEKGKYVELRCDPISGHTALYWYRQSLGQGPEFLIYFQGTGAADDSGLPNDRFFAVRPEGSVSTLKIQRTERGDSAVYLCASSLTGMGEQYFGPGTRLTVT.

The chain recombines TRBV10-2 with TRBJ2-7; a possible D gene is TRBD1 (5 bases). Germline V gene data show CDR1 as WSHSY and CDR2 as SAAADI. V was cut by 4 bases and J by 3 bases, with 10 bases left in between. There are 13 residues in the CDR3. This CDR3 is CASSGQQVYEQYF. The DNA of the CDR3 is TGCGCCAGCAGTGGACAGCAAGTCTACGAGCAGTACTTC.

V and J are TRBV7-2 and TRBJ1-2, with D possibly being TRBD1 (5 bases). Between the trimmed V and J ends, which lost 6 bases and 5 bases, there was a span of 19 bases. Germline V CDR1 and CDR2: SGHTA, FQGNSA. The CDR3 has 15 residues. The CDR3 DNA reads as TGTGCCAGCAGTCTAGGAGGTGGGGGGTTTTATGGCTACACCTTC. It is translated as CASSLGGGGFYGYTF.

This chain uses TRBV5-1 with TRBJ1-6, with D unresolved. This CDR3 is built from 15 residues. With 3 bases removed from V and 8 bases from J, the gap between germline ends came to 15 bases. Germline CDR1 and CDR2: SGHRS and YFSETQ. DNA of the CDR3: TGCGCCAGCAGCTCAGGAACCTTCCTGGATTCACCCCTCCACTTT. It codes for CASSSGTFLDSPLHF.

The chain joins TRBV6-5 to TRBJ1-1, with D uncertain. V was clipped by 7 bases and J by 5 bases, with 17 bases between them. Per germline, CDR1 MNHEY and CDR2 SVGAGI. The CDR3 is 14 amino acids. Written as DNA, the CDR3 is TGTGCCAGCATTTCTCAGATAGGGAAGACTGAAGCTTTCTTT. The encoded protein is CASISQIGKTEAFF.

A word on this clone: A much larger clone sits a single nucleotide away, making a read error possible. The rearrangement uses TRBV7-3 and TRBJ2-6; D is unresolved. Germline V CDR1 and CDR2: SGHTA, FQGTGA. This CDR3 region has 14 residues. The V gene lost 1 base and the J gene lost 0 bases, with 1 base spanning the gap. The CDR3, as DNA: TGTGCCAGCAGCTTAAGCTCTGGGGCCAACGTCCTGACTTTC. Protein: CASSLSSGANVLTF.

J is TRBJ1-1 and V is TRBV27; TRBD1 is a possible D gene (6 bases). CDR1 MNHEY and CDR2 SMNVEV come from the germline V gene (reference sequence). Trimming took off 3 bases at V and 3 bases at J, with 20 bases between the two ends. CDR3 length: 17 amino acids. The CDR3 loop is CASSFRYRERDHTEAFF. The CDR3 DNA reads TGTGCCAGCAGTTTTCGGTACAGGGAGCGGGACCACACTGAAGCTTTCTTT.

The rearrangement links TRBV10-3 to TRBJ2-7, with 8 nucleotides matching TRBD2. Germline V gene lookup returns CDR1 ENHRY and CDR2 SYGVKD. The V gene end was trimmed by 10 bases and the J gene end by 2 bases; junction bases not matched to a gene: 7. This CDR3 is 13 amino acids long. CDR3 nucleotides: TGTGCCACAGGGGTAGCGGGAACCTACGAGCAGTACTTC. Protein sequence: CATGVAGTYEQYF.

The J gene is TRBJ2-7, the V gene TRBV21-1; the table's D gene call, TRBD1, was not cross checked with the DNA. TRBV21-1 constitutes a pseudogene. This CDR3 region has 16 residues. This chain's CDR3 is CASSKARDRVSYEQYF. The CDR3 coding sequence is TGTGCCAGCAGCAAAGCGAGAGACAGGGTTTCCTACGAGCAGTACTTC.

This chain uses TRBV6-6 with TRBJ1-3, with D possibly matching TRBD1 (5 bases). Germline-derived CDR1 and CDR2 are MNHNY and SVGAGI (reference sequence). The CDR3 length is 13 residues. V dropped 6 bases and J dropped 7 bases, with 13 bases sitting between them. In DNA, the CDR3 is TGTGCCAGCAGACCCCCTGGGACGAACACCATATATTTT. Protein product: CASRPPGTNTIYF.

This clone has just a few counts. The gene calls are TRBV11-3 and TRBJ1-1; D is uncertain. V lost 7 bases and J lost 4, with 13 bases in between. The CDR3 consists of 13 residues. Germline V gene sequence: CDR1 SGHNT, CDR2 YENEEA. The CDR3 spells CASTSRKGTEAFF. The CDR3 DNA sequence: TGTGCCAGCACCTCCAGGAAAGGCACTGAAGCTTTCTTT. The variable domain in full, with the rest retrieved from reference TRBV11-3 and TRBJ1-1, is EAGVVQSPRYKIIEKKQPVAFWCNPISGHNTLYWYLQNLGQGPELLIRYENEEAVDDSQLPKDRFSAERLKGVDSTLKIQPAELGDSAVYLCASTSRKGTEAFFGQGTRLTVV.

V usage is TRBV4-1 and J usage is TRBJ2-5; weak D call: TRBD1 (5 bases). Trimming left V 4 bases short and J 6 bases short, with 18 bases between. The CDR3 extends over 15 amino acids. Per germline, CDR1 MGHRA and CDR2 YSYEKL. The CDR3, as DNA: TGCGCCAGCAGCCTCCCGACTGGACCAGGGCAGACCCAGTACTTC. Translated: CASSLPTGPGQTQYF.

Only one count was recorded for this clone. The chain recombines TRBV19 with TRBJ1-2, with 8 bases that match TRBD1. Germline CDR1 is LNHDA and CDR2 is SQIVND (reference sequence). The junction had 18 bases not matched to a gene; V was cut back by 10 bases and J by 8 bases. The CDR3 spans 15 residues. The CDR3 region is CATRDRTRQTGGYTF. DNA of the CDR3: TGTGCCACCCGGGACAGGACACGACAGACTGGGGGCTACACCTTC.

The chain employs TRBV30 and TRBJ1-1; a weak D match, TRBD1 (5 bases). The CDR3 totals 14 residues. The germline gives CDR1 GTSNPN, CDR2 SVGIG (reference sequence). The V gene lost 3 bases and the J gene lost 4 bases, with 15 bases spanning the gap. The CDR3 region has the DNA TGTGCCTGGAGGGGGGACCTAGAGCGCACTGAAGCTTTCTTT. Protein product: CAWRGDLERTEAFF.

This rearrangement joins TRBV27 to TRBJ1-3; D is undetermined. V lost 3 bases and J lost 0, with 6 bases in between. CDR1 is MNHEY, CDR2 SMNVEV, per germline (reference sequence). The CDR3 sequence is 14 residues long. The CDR3 DNA reads as TGTGCCAGCAGTTTGCGGGGCTCTGGAAACACCATATATTTT. Encoded protein: CASSLRGSGNTIYF.

The V call is TRBV11-3, the J call TRBJ1-2, with D perhaps TRBD1 (6 bases). The germline V and J ends were trimmed by 3 bases and 1 base, with 9 bases remaining between them. Looked up from germline, CDR1 is SGHNT and CDR2 is YENEEA. The CDR3 is 14 amino acids. CDR3 coding DNA: TGTGCCAGCAGCTTGGGCAGGGGTAACTATGGCTACACCTTC. It specifies CASSLGRGNYGYTF.

The V call is TRBV10-1, the J call TRBJ2-1, with 8 bases aligning to TRBD1. J gave up 8 bases and V 3 bases, and 9 bases lay outside the gene matches. CDR1 WNHNN and CDR2 SYGVQD come from the germline V gene (reference sequence). The CDR3 sequence is 15 residues long. CDR3 sequence reads: CASSDRDRNLDEQFF. CDR3 nucleotides: TGCGCCAGCAGTGATCGGGACAGGAATCTGGATGAGCAGTTCTTC.

The chain carries TRBV30 and TRBJ2-7; TRBD2 aligns across 8 bases. CDR3 size: 15 residues. The V and J ends lost 3 bases and 4 bases, in that order; junction bases with no gene match: 11. Per germline, CDR1 GTSNPN and CDR2 SVGIG (reference sequence). This CDR3 is CAWRGIATSEYEQYF. The DNA for the CDR3 is TGTGCCTGGAGGGGAATCGCGACTAGCGAGTACGAGCAGTACTTC.

The rearrangement links TRBV6-5 to TRBJ1-1; possibly TRBD1 for D (6 bases). CDR1 MNHEY and CDR2 SVGAGI come from the germline V gene. The CDR3 spans 15 residues. Trimming removed 6 bases from V and 4 bases from J, with 18 bases in between. CDR3 loop: CASSPRAPGVTEAFF. CDR3 nucleotide sequence: TGTGCCAGCAGCCCGCGCGCTCCAGGGGTCACTGAAGCTTTCTTT.